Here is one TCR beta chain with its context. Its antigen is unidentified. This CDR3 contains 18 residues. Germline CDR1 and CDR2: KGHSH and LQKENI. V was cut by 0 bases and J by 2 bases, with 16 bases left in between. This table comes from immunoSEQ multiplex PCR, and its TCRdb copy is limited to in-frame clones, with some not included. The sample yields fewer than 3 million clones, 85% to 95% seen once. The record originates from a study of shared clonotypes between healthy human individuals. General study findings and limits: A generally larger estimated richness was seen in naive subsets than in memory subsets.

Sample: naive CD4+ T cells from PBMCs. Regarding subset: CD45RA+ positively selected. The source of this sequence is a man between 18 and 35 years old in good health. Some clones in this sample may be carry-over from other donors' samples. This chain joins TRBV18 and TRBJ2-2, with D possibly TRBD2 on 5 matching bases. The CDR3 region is CASSPPEMNRLNTGELFF. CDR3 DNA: TGTGCCAGCTCACCACCGGAAATGAACCGACTAAACACCGGGGAGCTGTTTTTT.